Presented here are 23 T cell receptor beta chains from one specimen sequenced in a study of T cell clonality in common variable immunodeficiency. Assay: immunoSEQ multiplex PCR; the TCRdb copy retains only in-frame clones and omits some. Recorded here are tens of thousands of clones, none singletons. The sequenced sample consisted of peripheral blood mononuclear cells. Receptors were obtained from a person between 18 and 75 years old in good health.

This clone has a handful of counts. With the read ending 3 residues before the CDR3 end, the germline J gene is used to fill in that end. The gene calls are TRBV11-2 and TRBJ1-4; the D is unclear. The CDR3 runs 13 residues. The ends were cut back, 4 bases at V and 8 bases at J, with 11 bases in the middle. Germline CDR1 and CDR2: SGHAT and FQNNGV. This chain's CDR3 is CASSSVYSEKLFF. The DNA read from the CDR3 is TGTGCCAGCAGCTCCGTTTACTCGGAAAAA.

Worth noting for this clone: The read ends 3 residues early relative to the CDR3; the germline J gene fills the gap. The chain combines TRBV19 with TRBJ2-2; 8 bases are shared with TRBD1. Trimming at V came to 3 bases and at J to 4 bases, leaving 7 bases not matched to a gene. Germline V CDR1 and CDR2: LNHDA, SQIVND (reference sequence). CDR3 size: 16 residues. CDR3 DNA, as far as it was read: TGTGCCAGTAGTATTCCCCGGGACAGGCGCACCGGGGAG. Its protein is CASSIPRDRRTGE. The full-length CDR3 reads as CASSIPRDRRTGELFF. Together with reference TRBV19 and TRBJ2-2, the CDR3 gives the full variable domain: DGGITQSPKYLFRKEGQNVTLSCEQNLNHDAMYWYRQDPGQGLRLIYYSQIVNDFQKGDIAEGYSVSREKKESFPLTVTSAQKNPTAFYLCASSIPRDRRTGELFFGEGSRLTVL.

In this sample, this clone turned up many times. Read sequence stops 3 residues before the CDR3 end, and the germline J gene provides the missing end. The chain recombines TRBV20-1 with TRBJ2-1; D not certain. The V gene's germline CDR1 is DFQATT and CDR2 SNEGSKA (reference sequence). The CDR3 loop spans 19 amino acids. V was shortened by 0 bases and J by 1 base, with 22 bases between the two germline ends. CDR3 in amino acids: CSARDPGAGRRLSYNEQFF. Incomplete CDR3 DNA: TGCAGTGCTAGAGATCCCGGAGCCGGCAGGCGTCTATCCTACAATGAG.

This clone appeared many times. The read falls 3 residues short of the CDR3 end, and the missing part is taken from the germline J gene. V usage is TRBV18 and J usage is TRBJ2-3, with D perhaps matching TRBD1 (6 bases). From germline, CDR1 is KGHSH and CDR2 LQKENI. Trimming stripped 6 bases from V and 2 bases from J, with 15 bases between. This CDR3 is built from 15 residues. The CDR3 protein is CASSSQGLNTDTQYF. CDR3 bases read: TGTGCCAGCTCCTCCCAGGGGCTCAACACAGATACG.

This clone is labeled medium-sized. The CDR3 goes on 3 residues after the read ends, and that part is filled in from the germline J gene. This chain uses TRBV19 with TRBJ2-3; TRBD2 is a possible D gene (5 bases). The CDR3 has 13 amino acids. Germline V gene data show CDR1 as LNHDA and CDR2 as SQIVND (reference sequence). V was shortened by 5 bases and J by 2 bases, with 8 bases between the two germline ends. The part of the CDR3 DNA that was read is TGTGCCAGTAGTTCAGGACTCACAGATACG. Encoded protein: CASSSGLTDT. In full, the CDR3 is CASSSGLTDTQYF.

In its sample, this clone was seen many times. The CDR3 bases that were read are TGTGCCAGTAGTCTCGGAGGGGAGGGCAAAGGCAATGAG. Encoded protein: CASSLGGEGKGNE. The full CDR3 protein reads CASSLGGEGKGNEQFF. This sequence joins TRBV19 and TRBJ2-1; 7 positions agree with TRBD2. The read halts 3 residues ahead of the CDR3 end, with the missing end drawn from the germline J gene. Germline V gene data show CDR1 as LNHDA and CDR2 as SQIVND (reference sequence). The CDR3 is made up of 16 amino acids. With V trimmed by 5 bases and J by 6 bases, 13 bases remained unmatched. Full variable domain (remainder filled in from reference TRBV19 and TRBJ2-1): DGGITQSPKYLFRKEGQNVTLSCEQNLNHDAMYWYRQDPGQGLRLIYYSQIVNDFQKGDIAEGYSVSREKKESFPLTVTSAQKNPTAFYLCASSLGGEGKGNEQFFGPGTRLTVL.

This clone occurred many times. The read terminates 3 residues ahead of where the CDR3 ends, so the germline J gene completes it. The chain has TRBV6-4 and TRBJ2-2, with D maybe TRBD2 (6 bases). The V gene lost 8 bases and the J gene lost 5 bases, with 18 bases spanning the gap. Germline CDR1 reads MRHNA; CDR2 reads SNTAGT. CDR3 length equals 15 residues. Here the CDR3 reads CASGYRDFGTGELFF. The sequenced CDR3 bases are TGTGCCAGCGGCTACCGGGACTTCGGGACCGGGGAG.

This clone was counted ten times or more. The read stops 3 residues short of the end of the CDR3; the missing end is completed from the germline J gene. The genes are TRBV5-1 and TRBJ1-1; D is undetermined. V was cut by 2 bases and J by 0 bases, with 8 bases left in between. Germline V gene lookup returns CDR1 SGHRS and CDR2 YFSETQ. This CDR3 has 14 amino acids. The covered CDR3 bases are TGCGCCAGCAGCTTAAGTCAGATGAACACTGAA. Protein sequence: CASSLSQMNTE. The complete CDR3 protein is CASSLSQMNTEAFF.

Many counts were recorded for this clone. CDR3 DNA, as far as it was read: TGTGCCAGCAGCTGGGGGACAGGGGGAATTATAGAA. Protein sequence: CASSWGTGGIIE. The entire CDR3 is CASSWGTGGIIEAFF. The V gene is TRBV7-9, the J gene TRBJ1-1, with 11 bases aligning to TRBD1. The sequenced fragment ends 3 residues before the CDR3 boundary, so the rest is inferred from the germline J gene. Germline V gene sequence: CDR1 SEHNR, CDR2 FQNEAQ (reference sequence). The CDR3 has 15 amino acids.

This clone has a count of ten or more. The CDR3 end lies 3 residues beyond the end of the read and is filled in from the germline J gene. This chain joins TRBV5-6 and TRBJ1-5, with 8 bases identical to TRBD1. The germline V gene has CDR1 SGHDT and CDR2 YYEEEE. The CDR3 runs to 14 residues. J lost 4 bases, V lost 3 bases, and 3 bases had no gene match. The sequenced part of the CDR3 DNA is TGTGCCAGCAGCTCGAGGACAGGGAATCAGCCC. Translating it yields CASSSRTGNQP. The whole CDR3 protein is CASSSRTGNQPQHF.

This clone was seen ten or more times. The sequenced fragment ends 3 residues before the CDR3 boundary, so the rest is inferred from the germline J gene. This rearrangement joins TRBV6-2 or TRBV6-3 to TRBJ1-5; TRBD1 is a possible D gene (6 bases). Germline V gene sequence: CDR1 MNHEY, CDR2 SVGEGT. The CDR3 has 14 residues. V lost 8 bases and J lost 0, with 11 bases in between. The CDR3 spells CASGGQPSNQPQHF. The sequenced CDR3 bases are TGTGCCAGCGGGGGCCAGCCTAGCAATCAGCCC.

This clone was seen ten or more times. From the germline J gene comes the end of the CDR3, since the read stops 3 residues before it. V is TRBV30 and J is TRBJ1-1; D call uncertain. Germline values: CDR1 GTSNPN, CDR2 SVGIG (reference sequence). The CDR3 contains 13 residues. V was clipped by 0 bases and J by 3 bases, with 8 bases between them. The chain's CDR3 is CAWSVVRDTEAFF. CDR3 DNA, as far as it was read: TGTGCCTGGAGTGTAGTAAGGGACACTGAA.

This clone was detected many times. The CDR3 is cut off 3 residues early in the read; its end comes from the germline J gene. V usage is TRBV5-4 and J usage is TRBJ2-1; a weak D match, TRBD1 (7 bases). The V gene lost 10 bases and the J gene lost 3 bases, with 17 bases spanning the gap. This CDR3 contains 14 residues. CDR1 is SGHNT, CDR2 YYREEE, per germline (reference sequence). The CDR3 loop reads CAVNGGQNYNEQFF. CDR3 DNA (partial): TGTGCCGTAAACGGGGGACAGAACTACAATGAG.

This clone came up many times. Read data end 3 residues before the CDR3 end; the end is taken from the germline J gene. The chain is built from TRBV5-4 and TRBJ2-3; D unresolved. The ends were cut back, 0 bases at V and 3 bases at J, with 8 bases in the middle. Germline assignment: CDR1 SGHNT and CDR2 YYREEE (reference sequence). This CDR3 has 14 residues. The CDR3 sequence is CASSLDTSTDTQYF. The part of the CDR3 DNA that was read is TGTGCCAGCAGCTTGGATACATCTACAGATACG. Variable domain in full (rest from reference TRBV5-4 and TRBJ2-3): ETGVTQSPTHLIKTRGQQVTLRCSSQSGHNTVSWYQQALGQGPQFIFQYYREEENGRGNFPPRFSGLQFPNYSSELNVNALELDDSALYLCASSLDTSTDTQYFGPGTRLTVL.

This clone was seen many times. The read terminates 3 residues ahead of where the CDR3 ends, so the germline J gene completes it. This chain connects TRBV7-3 to TRBJ2-2; 9 nucleotides align to TRBD1. V shed 5 bases, J shed 8 bases, and the junction held 9 bases outside the gene matches. The CDR3 has 15 amino acids. In germline, CDR1 is SGHTA, CDR2 FQGTGA. The sequenced part of the CDR3 DNA is TGTGCCAGCAGCCAACGGGGGACAGGGAGTGGGGAG. Translated, it gives CASSQRGTGSGE. The whole CDR3 region reads CASSQRGTGSGELFF.

This clone has at least ten counts. The read is 3 residues too short to cover the CDR3 end, so that end is filled in from the germline J gene. V gene TRBV5-1 combines with J gene TRBJ1-2, with TRBD1 identical over 12 bases. After removal of 1 base from V and 3 bases from J, the junction contained 22 bases not matched to a gene. Germline values: CDR1 SGHRS, CDR2 YFSETQ. The CDR3 runs 22 residues. The covered CDR3 bases are TGCGCCAGCAGCTTGTCCGGGGATTACAACCCGGGACAGGGGGCATCTTACTATGGC. Its translation: CASSLSGDYNPGQGASYYG. The whole CDR3 reads CASSLSGDYNPGQGASYYGYTF. Full variable domain (outside the CDR3, taken from reference TRBV5-1 and TRBJ1-2): KAGVTQTPRYLIKTRGQQVTLSCSPISGHRSVSWYQQTPGQGLQFLFEYFSETQRNKGNFPGRFSGRQFSNSRSEMNVSTLELGDSALYLCASSLSGDYNPGQGASYYGYTFGSGTRLTVV.

This clone was recorded at least ten times. The read ends 3 residues early relative to the CDR3; the germline J gene fills the gap. The rearrangement uses TRBV30 and TRBJ1-3; TRBD1 matches 7 bases. This CDR3 comprises 13 residues. With 3 bases clipped from V and 3 bases from J, the junction kept 2 bases outside the gene matches. Germline CDR1 GTSNPN, CDR2 SVGIG (reference sequence). The CDR3 sequence is CAWSGDSGNTIYF. CDR3 DNA, as far as it was read: TGTGCCTGGAGCGGGGACAGTGGAAACACC.

This clone was recorded many times. The read ends 3 residues shy of where the CDR3 ends; the end is completed using the germline J gene. The rearrangement joins TRBV20-1 to TRBJ1-5, with D tentatively TRBD1 (5 bases). The CDR3 length is 14 residues. Per germline, CDR1 DFQATT and CDR2 SNEGSKA (reference sequence). V gave up 3 bases and J gave up 3 bases, with 12 bases separating them. The CDR3 bases that were read are TGCAGTGCTAGGAGTGGACATATCAATCAGCCC. Amino acids: CSARSGHINQP. The complete CDR3 protein is CSARSGHINQPQHF.

This clone came up many times. The read stops 3 residues short of the end of the CDR3; the missing end is completed from the germline J gene. The chain combines TRBV30 with TRBJ1-1; 7 bases agree with TRBD1. Germline assignment: CDR1 GTSNPN and CDR2 SVGIG (reference sequence). This CDR3 contains 14 residues. Trimming at V came to 0 bases and at J to 1 base, leaving 2 bases not matched to a gene. Partial CDR3 DNA: TGTGCCTGGAGTGTGGGACAGCCGAACACTGAA. Amino acid sequence: CAWSVGQPNTE. The whole CDR3 sequence reads CAWSVGQPNTEAFF.

This clone was seen many times. CDR3 sequence reads: CASSLEGGNNSPLHF. The sequenced part of the CDR3 DNA is TGTGCCAGCAGCTTAGAAGGGGGAAACAATTCACCC. The chain links TRBV7-3 to TRBJ1-6, with TRBD1 as a possible D gene (6 bases). The CDR3 end lies 3 residues beyond the end of the read and is filled in from the germline J gene. The CDR3 is 15 amino acids. V lost 2 bases, J lost 7 bases, and 12 bases lay in between. The V gene's germline CDR1 is SGHTA and CDR2 FQGTGA.

The table lists this clone with many counts. With the read ending 3 residues before the CDR3 end, the germline J gene is used to fill in that end. The chain couples TRBV5-1 to TRBJ1-1; tentative D call: TRBD1 (5 bases). The CDR3 totals 14 residues. Per germline, CDR1 SGHRS and CDR2 YFSETQ. V lost 4 bases to trimming and J lost 4 bases, with 14 bases between them. CDR3 DNA (partial): TGCGCCAGCAGCCTGGACCGGGGGAGCACTGAA. This encodes CASSLDRGSTE. The CDR3 reads in full as CASSLDRGSTEAFF.

The sample holds many counts of this clone. Coverage ceases 3 residues before the CDR3 finishes, and the germline J gene fills in the end. V usage is TRBV2 and J usage is TRBJ1-2; D ambiguous. The V end was cut by 0 bases, the J end by 4 bases, with 3 bases between. The CDR3 runs to 12 residues. From germline, CDR1 is SNHLY and CDR2 FYNNEI. Incomplete CDR3 DNA: TGTGCCAGCAGTGAAGCGCGCTATGGC. Its protein product is CASSEARYG. The full CDR3 sequence reads CASSEARYGYTF.

The sample holds many counts of this clone. Incomplete CDR3 DNA: TGTGCCAGCAGTTTATCCCCTGCGGGGGGAGAGGAGACC. Translation gives CASSLSPAGGEET. The entire CDR3 sequence reads CASSLSPAGGEETQYF. This chain connects TRBV27 to TRBJ2-5; 8 bases are a match to TRBD2. The read is 3 residues too short to cover the CDR3 end, so that end is filled in from the germline J gene. Germline-derived CDR1 and CDR2 are MNHEY and SMNVEV (reference sequence). The CDR3 has 16 amino acids. The V gene end was trimmed by 0 bases and the J gene end by 5 bases; junction bases not matched to a gene: 8.